Reported below is one T cell receptor beta chain. Its matching antigen is unknown. Time point of the sample: week 3, after first cycle of checkpoint inhibitor. Patients with prior systemic cancer treatment, concomitant immunosuppressants, or other active malignancies were excluded. With 6 bases removed from V and 2 bases from J, the gap between germline ends came to 17 bases. There are 15 residues in the CDR3. The germline V gene encodes CDR1 MNHEY and CDR2 SMNVEV (reference sequence). This sample is drawn from a study of blood T cell dynamics during melanoma immunotherapy. Overall study context: First-line therapy was either pembrolizumab or nivolumab with ipilimumab for metastatic melanoma. The study's findings and limits: It remained unknown if the driving T cell clones were melanoma-specific.

DNA loading was fixed at 350 ng for all bulk PBMC samples. Only in-frame clones appear in the TCRdb table, and some are missing; sequencing was by immunoSEQ multiplex PCR. The sample shows around 9,000 clones, 70% to 90% of them seen only once. This sample comprised blood, obtained from a patient treated with checkpoint blockade. J is TRBJ2-7 and V is TRBV27, with D possibly being TRBD2 (6 bases). The sequence was obtained from a human donor with melanoma. CDR3 sequence (DNA): TGTGCCAGCAGCTATTCGCCTAGCGCTACCTACGAGCAGTACTTC. Translation: CASSYSPSATYEQYF.